The 26 T cell receptor beta chains below all came from one sample that was sequenced in a study of blood T cell repertoires in COVID-19. Profiled with immunoSEQ multiplex PCR; TCRdb holds only in-frame clones, not every one. The sample has roughly 450,000 clones; about nine tenths are singletons. Sequenced sample: PBMCs or T cells enriched from blood (not recorded which). The receptors derive from a man between 18 and 29 years old who had recovered from COVID-19.

DNA for the CDR3: TGTGCCAGCAGTTTACAGGGGGCGATTGGCTACACCTTC. Translation: CASSLQGAIGYTF. The chain is built from TRBV28 and TRBJ1-2; 8 bases match TRBD1. J gave up 7 bases and V 2 bases, and 3 bases lay outside the gene matches. Germline V CDR1 and CDR2: MDHEN, SYDVKM. This CDR3 has 13 residues.

This CDR3 is CASSLDAISGTGSTGELFF. DNA for the CDR3: TGCGCCAGCAGCTTGGACGCGATTAGCGGGACCGGGAGCACCGGGGAGCTGTTTTTT. The chain recombines TRBV5-1 with TRBJ2-2; the match to TRBD2 covers 8 bases. The junction had 14 bases not matched to a gene; V was cut back by 0 bases and J by 4 bases. The CDR3 is made up of 19 amino acids. Germline V lookup: CDR1 SGHRS, CDR2 YFSETQ.

This chain uses TRBV5-4 with TRBJ2-3; perhaps TRBD2 as D (6 bases). The CDR3 runs to 15 residues. The V end was cut by 3 bases, the J end by 2 bases, with 13 bases between. Germline V gives CDR1 SGHNT, CDR2 YYREEE (reference sequence). The CDR3 region is CASSSGTQPTDTQYF. The CDR3 DNA follows: TGTGCCAGCAGCTCCGGGACTCAACCCACAGATACGCAGTATTTT.

The gene calls are TRBV6-5 and TRBJ1-2; D gene uncertain. Germline-derived CDR1 and CDR2 are MNHEY and SVGAGI. The V end was cut by 5 bases, the J end by 0 bases, with 13 bases between. The CDR3 runs to 15 residues. CDR3: CASSLQIGPNYGYTF. CDR3 bases: TGTGCCAGCAGTCTCCAAATTGGGCCTAACTATGGCTACACCTTC.

The gene calls are TRBV4-1 and TRBJ2-1; 7 positions agree with TRBD2. CDR1 MGHRA and CDR2 YSYEKL come from the germline V gene. The V gene end was trimmed by 0 bases and the J gene end by 5 bases; junction bases not matched to a gene: 7. CDR3 length equals 16 residues. The DNA for the CDR3 is TGCGCCAGCAGCCAAGAAAAGACTAGCAGGGACAATGAGCAGTTCTTC. Protein sequence: CASSQEKTSRDNEQFF.

This clone occurred many times. The rearrangement joins TRBV27 to TRBJ2-3, with TRBD2 matching over 14 bases. CDR1 MNHEY and CDR2 SMNVEV come from the germline V gene (reference sequence). This CDR3 is built from 17 residues. V lost 2 bases to trimming and J lost 1 base; unmatched junction nucleotides: 2. Here the CDR3 DNA reads TGTGCCAGCAGTTTAAAGGGACTAGCGGGAGGCACAGATACGCAGTATTTT. It encodes CASSLKGLAGGTDTQYF.

The V and J genes are TRBV6-5 and TRBJ1-6, with D possibly matching TRBD1 (6 bases). The CDR3 runs to 14 residues. V was clipped by 5 bases and J by 8 bases, with 13 bases between them. Germline V gives CDR1 MNHEY, CDR2 SVGAGI. This chain's CDR3 is CASSKQGADSPLHF. DNA of the CDR3: TGTGCCAGCAGTAAACAGGGAGCGGATTCACCCCTCCACTTT.

The V call is TRBV9, the J call TRBJ2-1; 13 nucleotides line up with TRBD2. V was pared by 4 bases and J by 4 bases, with 5 bases of the junction left unmatched. The germline V gene has CDR1 SGDLS and CDR2 YYNGEE. CDR3 length: 16 amino acids. CDR3 residues: CASSLRTSGSYNEQFF. The CDR3 nucleotides read TGTGCCAGCAGCCTGCGGACTAGCGGGAGTTACAATGAGCAGTTCTTC.

This clone showed up just once. The chain combines TRBV5-1 with TRBJ2-7; 9 nucleotides agree with TRBD1. V shed 5 bases and J 11 bases; nucleotides not matched to a gene: 14. This CDR3 has 14 amino acids. Germline V gene sequence: CDR1 SGHRS, CDR2 YFSETQ. The CDR3 region has the DNA TGCGCCAGCAGAATGGACAGGGGAGACTGGTTAGAGTACTTC. This codes for CASRMDRGDWLEYF.

This clone was recorded only once. J is TRBJ1-2 and V is TRBV5-1; 8 bases agree with TRBD1. Germline CDR1 reads SGHRS; CDR2 reads YFSETQ. Unmatched junction bases numbered 4, after V lost 3 bases and J lost 3 bases. The CDR3 length is 14 residues. CDR3 DNA: TGCGCCAGCAGCTCTTACAGGGGGGACTATGGCTACACCTTC. Encoded protein: CASSSYRGDYGYTF.

This clone was observed once. V gene TRBV27 combines with J gene TRBJ2-7; 11 nucleotides line up with TRBD2. Germline V CDR1 and CDR2: MNHEY, SMNVEV (reference sequence). This CDR3 is built from 15 residues. V shed 4 bases and J 12 bases; nucleotides not matched to a gene: 14. The CDR3 DNA reads as TGTGCCAGCAGTTCCGCGACTAGCGGGACTCCCCGACCGTACTTC. This codes for CASSSATSGTPRPYF.

The V call is TRBV29-1, the J call TRBJ2-3; a weak D match, TRBD2 (6 bases). This CDR3 has 14 residues. V was trimmed by 6 bases and J by 6 bases, leaving 19 bases between them. CDR1 and CDR2 (germline): SQVTM, ANQGSEA. CDR3 in amino acids: CSVAGGTLADTQYF. CDR3 nucleotide sequence: TGCAGCGTCGCAGGCGGGACTCTTGCGGATACGCAGTATTTT.

This clone has a single count. The chain links TRBV19 to TRBJ1-2, with 8 bases matching TRBD1. The germline gives CDR1 LNHDA, CDR2 SQIVND (reference sequence). V lost 4 bases and J lost 8; bases outside the gene matches: 9. The CDR3 is 14 residues long. DNA for the CDR3: TGTGCCAGTAGTAGCCAGGGGGCGCTTCAAGGCTACACCTTC. Its translation is CASSSQGALQGYTF.

The chain employs TRBV10-1 and TRBJ1-2, with 8 bases aligning to TRBD1. V dropped 5 bases and J dropped 4; count of bases not matched to a gene: 3. The CDR3 length is 13 residues. The germline V gene has CDR1 WNHNN and CDR2 SYGVQD (reference sequence). CDR3 residues: CASSPDRAYGYTF. DNA for the CDR3: TGCGCCAGCAGTCCGGACAGGGCCTATGGCTACACCTTC.

The rearrangement links TRBV11-2 to TRBJ1-1; possible D gene TRBD1, 6 bases. The V and J ends lost 5 bases and 6 bases respectively, with 13 bases between them. In germline, CDR1 is SGHAT, CDR2 FQNNGV. The CDR3 totals 13 residues. In nucleotides, the CDR3 is TGTGCCAGCAGCCCCCAGGGGCATGCTGAAGCTTTCTTT. Translating gives CASSPQGHAEAFF.

The chain has TRBV5-1 and TRBJ1-4, with a tentative D call TRBD1 (6 bases). Trimming removed 3 bases at V and 8 bases at J, with 11 bases between. The germline V gene encodes CDR1 SGHRS and CDR2 YFSETQ. This CDR3 has 13 residues. The CDR3 reads CASSWGPGEKLFF. CDR3 DNA sequence: TGCGCCAGCAGCTGGGGGCCTGGAGAAAAACTGTTTTTT.

The CDR3 reads CASSLTLTSGGAREQFF. The CDR3, as DNA: TGCGCCAGCAGCTTAACACTCACTAGCGGGGGGGCCAGGGAGCAGTTCTTC. The chain employs TRBV5-1 and TRBJ2-1; 13 bases are shared with TRBD2. V trimming: 2 bases; J trimming: 10 bases; junction bases outside the gene matches: 12. Germline loops: CDR1 SGHRS, CDR2 YFSETQ. The CDR3 is 17 residues long. The whole variable domain, remainder taken from reference TRBV5-1 and TRBJ2-1, is KAGVTQTPRYLIKTRGQQVTLSCSPISGHRSVSWYQQTPGQGLQFLFEYFSETQRNKGNFPGRFSGRQFSNSRSEMNVSTLELGDSALYLCASSLTLTSGGAREQFFGPGTRLTVL.

CDR3 sequence reads: CASSILFSEQYF. CDR3 nucleotides: TGTGCCAGCAGTATTTTGTTCTCCGAGCAGTACTTC. The chain employs TRBV6-5 and TRBJ2-7; the D is unclear. Trimming shortened V by 5 bases and J by 6 bases, and 11 bases separated the two germline ends. This CDR3 region has 12 residues. Germline V gene sequence: CDR1 MNHEY, CDR2 SVGAGI.

The CDR3 DNA reads as TGTGCCAGCAGTCCGGACGGGATTAATCAGCCCCAGCATTTT. Its translation: CASSPDGINQPQHF. This sequence joins TRBV9 and TRBJ1-5; no reliable D call. V was clipped by 5 bases and J by 4 bases, with 13 bases between them. Germline CDR1 reads SGDLS; CDR2 reads YYNGEE. The CDR3 spans 14 residues.

The rearrangement joins TRBV18 to TRBJ1-3; D call uncertain. CDR1 is KGHSH, CDR2 LQKENI, per germline. Trimming took 2 bases from V and 0 from J, leaving 8 bases between them. The length of the CDR3 is 15 residues. CDR3 sequence: CASSPAAVSGNTIYF. CDR3 sequence (DNA): TGTGCCAGCTCACCAGCGGCAGTCTCTGGAAACACCATATATTTT.

V is TRBV19 and J is TRBJ1-4, with no clear D. CDR3 length: 9 amino acids. Germline V lookup: CDR1 LNHDA, CDR2 SQIVND (reference sequence). The CDR3 nucleotides read TGTAGCGTGGTCGAAAAACTGTTTTTT. This sequence encodes CSVVEKLFF.

The CDR3 DNA reads TGTGCCAGCAGCTTAGGTGGCACTAGCGGCGTCGTGGAGCAGTTCTTC. Translation gives CASSLGGTSGVVEQFF. The chain carries TRBV7-6 and TRBJ2-1, with TRBD2 matching 8 bases. Unmatched junction bases numbered 12, after V lost 1 base and J lost 10 bases. CDR1 and CDR2 (germline): SGHVS, FNYEAQ. The CDR3 sequence is 16 residues long.

As DNA, the CDR3 is TGTGCCAGCAGCTTAAGTAGCGAGGTTAGCAATCAGCCCCAGCATTTT. Residues: CASSLSSEVSNQPQHF. The rearrangement uses TRBV7-2 and TRBJ1-5, with D unclear. The CDR3 is 16 residues long. Germline loops: CDR1 SGHTA, CDR2 FQGNSA. Trimming took 2 bases from V and 0 from J, leaving 11 bases between them. Complete variable domain (other parts from reference TRBV7-2 and TRBJ1-5): GAGVSQSPSNKVTEKGKDVELRCDPISGHTALYWYRQSLGQGLEFLIYFQGNSAPDKSGLPSDRFSAERTGGSVSTLTIQRTQQEDSAVYLCASSLSSEVSNQPQHFGDGTRLSIL.

The rearrangement joins TRBV6-6 to TRBJ2-2; 12 positions agree with TRBD2. The CDR3 has 17 residues. The germline CDR1 and CDR2 sequences are MNHNY and SVGAGI (reference sequence). J lost 6 bases, V lost 5 bases, and 10 bases had no gene match. CDR3 loop: CASSRGLAGRGPGELFF. In DNA, the CDR3 is TGTGCCAGCAGTCGAGGACTAGCGGGGAGGGGGCCCGGGGAGCTGTTTTTT.

The genes are TRBV18 and TRBJ1-2, with TRBD1 as a possible D gene (5 bases). This CDR3 contains 16 residues. Germline assignment: CDR1 KGHSH and CDR2 LQKENI. Trimming removed 2 bases at V and 2 bases at J, with 15 bases between. The CDR3 DNA reads TGTGCCAGCTCACCAGTTTTAGAGTCAGGGAACTATGGCTACACCTTC. It encodes CASSPVLESGNYGYTF.

The rearrangement uses TRBV13 and TRBJ2-5; a weak D match, TRBD2 (6 bases). CDR3 length: 13 amino acids. V lost 1 base and J 4 bases, leaving 7 bases between the germline ends. From germline, CDR1 is PRHDT and CDR2 FYEKMQ (reference sequence). The CDR3 DNA is TGTGCCAGCAGCTTAGTGGGAGGAGAGACCCAGTACTTC. Translated, it gives CASSLVGGETQYF.